The clone carrying this T cell receptor (beta chain) has only a few counts. Its antigen is as yet unknown. The library tagged individual cDNA molecules with unique molecular identifiers. Per the original methods: Counting gave a median of 95,638 TCRs per sample, with values ranging from about 20,000 to 750,000. TCRdb independently ran MiXCR on the RACE reads; one entry per CDR3 protein. In this record, the V and J calls reflect TCRdb's handling and not the investigators' own analysis. In the table there are some 65,000 distinct CDR3 sequences, under 7.5% of which are singletons. The record originates from a study of human T cells and chemical hapten exposure. Across the study: The study traced per-sample TCR yield variation mainly to small differences in pooled library volumes. General observations from the study: High-frequency TCRs, those above 1 in 1000, stayed the same after DPC sensitization.

Germline values: CDR1 SGHRS, CDR2 YFSETQ. This CDR3 region has 14 residues. Trimming pared 0 bases from V and 1 base from J, leaving 7 bases between. Noted time point: healthy volunteer bleed at 6 weeks. Total RNA extraction was carried out from unfractionated whole blood. The chain joins TRBV5-1 to TRBJ1-1; D unresolved. The material sequenced was whole blood. The sequence was collected from a female donor in good health. Some clones in this sample may be carry-over from other donors' samples. CDR3: CASSLDSANTEAFF. The CDR3 DNA reads TGCGCCAGCAGCTTGGACAGCGCGAACACTGAAGCTTTCTTT.